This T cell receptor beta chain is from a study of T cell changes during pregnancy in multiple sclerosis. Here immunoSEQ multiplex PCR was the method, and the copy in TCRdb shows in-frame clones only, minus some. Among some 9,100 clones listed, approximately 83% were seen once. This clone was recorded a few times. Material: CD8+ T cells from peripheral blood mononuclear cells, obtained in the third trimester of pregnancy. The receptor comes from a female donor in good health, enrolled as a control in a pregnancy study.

The CDR3 sequence is CASSYPPQGDGYTF. The CDR3, as DNA: TGTGCCAGCAGCTACCCCCCACAGGGGGATGGCTACACCTTC. The chain joins TRBV7-2 to TRBJ1-2; 8 positions match TRBD1. The CDR3 runs to 14 residues. The ends lost 4 bases at V and 6 bases at J; junction bases unmatched: 7. CDR1 and CDR2 (germline): SGHTA, FQGNSA. The entire variable domain, with the rest obtained from reference TRBV7-2 and TRBJ1-2, is as follows: GAGVSQSPSNKVTEKGKDVELRCDPISGHTALYWYRQSLGQGLEFLIYFQGNSAPDKSGLPSDRFSAERTGGSVSTLTIQRTQQEDSAVYLCASSYPPQGDGYTFGSGTRLTVV.